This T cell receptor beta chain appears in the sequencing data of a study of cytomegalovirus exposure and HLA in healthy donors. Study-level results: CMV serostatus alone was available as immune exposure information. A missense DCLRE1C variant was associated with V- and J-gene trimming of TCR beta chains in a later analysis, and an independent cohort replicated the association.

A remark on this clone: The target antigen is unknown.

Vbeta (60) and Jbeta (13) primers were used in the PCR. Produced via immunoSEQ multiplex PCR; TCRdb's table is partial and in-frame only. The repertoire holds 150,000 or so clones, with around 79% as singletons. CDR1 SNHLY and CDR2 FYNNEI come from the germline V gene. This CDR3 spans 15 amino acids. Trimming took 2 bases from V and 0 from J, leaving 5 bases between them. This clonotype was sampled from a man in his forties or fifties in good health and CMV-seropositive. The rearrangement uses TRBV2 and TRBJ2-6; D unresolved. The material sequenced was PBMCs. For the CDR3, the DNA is TGTGCCAGCAGTGAACAGGACTCTGGGGCCAACGTCCTGACTTTC. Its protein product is CASSEQDSGANVLTF.